This T cell receptor (beta chain) stems from a study of Graves' ophthalmopathy and Graves' hyperthyroidism. Background on the study: Peripheral blood was collected at initial diagnosis, before any treatment. General study results and limits: A 13-signature model separated ophthalmopathy from stable hyperthyroidism, almost 90% sensitivity, roughly 81% specificity. With a specificity of roughly 72% and a sensitivity of 70% to 71%, the model predicted ophthalmopathy progression. Most expanded clonotypes from thyroid (those above 0.001 frequency) were also found in blood.

Ten or more counts support this clonotype. Antigen unknown. Trimming at V came to 1 base and at J to 3 bases, leaving 5 bases not matched to a gene. This CDR3 contains 15 residues. The germline gives CDR1 SGHTA, CDR2 FQGNSA. The authors amplified TCR beta CDR3 regions from RNA transcripts. HTBI-primed RT-PCR formed the first round, and a multiplex PCR formed the second. MiXCR, run by TCRdb on the multiplex PCR reads, gives a single entry per CDR3 protein. This sample has fewer than 400,000 distinct CDR3 sequences, with around 20% found just once. The rearrangement links TRBV7-2 to TRBJ2-5; 7 bases are a match to TRBD2. This receptor was taken from a woman between 18 and 29 years old with Graves' ophthalmopathy. The sequenced sample consisted of peripheral blood. The CDR3 DNA is TGTGCCAGCAGCTTAGAACCTAGCGGAGAAGAGACCCAGTACTTC. As protein: CASSLEPSGEETQYF.